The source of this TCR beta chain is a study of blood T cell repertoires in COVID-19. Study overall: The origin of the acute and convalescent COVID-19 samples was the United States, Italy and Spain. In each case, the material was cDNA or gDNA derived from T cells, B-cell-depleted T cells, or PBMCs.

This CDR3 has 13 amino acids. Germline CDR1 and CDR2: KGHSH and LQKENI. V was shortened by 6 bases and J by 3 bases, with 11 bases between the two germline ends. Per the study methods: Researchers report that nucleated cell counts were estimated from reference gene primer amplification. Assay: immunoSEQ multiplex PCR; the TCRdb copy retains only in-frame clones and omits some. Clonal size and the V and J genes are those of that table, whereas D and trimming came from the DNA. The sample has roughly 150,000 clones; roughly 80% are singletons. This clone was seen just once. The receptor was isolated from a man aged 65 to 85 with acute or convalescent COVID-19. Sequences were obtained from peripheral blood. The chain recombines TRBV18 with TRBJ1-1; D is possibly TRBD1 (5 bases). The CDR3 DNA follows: TGTGCCAGCTCCCAAAAGACAGACACTGAAGCTTTCTTT. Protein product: CASSQKTDTEAFF. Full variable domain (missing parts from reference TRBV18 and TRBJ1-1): NAGVMQNPRHLVRRRGQEARLRCSPMKGHSHVYWYRQLPEEGLKFMVYLQKENIIDESGMPKERFSAEFPKEGPSILRIQQVVRGDSAAYFCASSQKTDTEAFFGQGTRLTVV.